These 30 T cell receptor beta chains came from one sample sequenced in a study of post-analysis software for immune sequencing data. Study observations and caveats: TRBV segments more frequent in patients than in controls numbered roughly 5 and included TRBV5-6, TRBV5-1 and TRBV20-1.

Their recognized antigens are unknown. Researchers reported that TCR beta cDNA libraries carried unique molecular identifiers. Using its own MiXCR run on the PCR reads, TCRdb lists one record per CDR3 protein. The table includes 750,000 to 950,000 distinct CDR3 sequences, approximately 53% detected once. The sequenced material came from blood. These receptors all come from a girl aged 10 to 17 with multiple sclerosis.

The chain combines TRBV20-1 with TRBJ1-5; D possibly corresponds to TRBD1 (6 bases). Germline values: CDR1 DFQATT, CDR2 SNEGSKA (reference sequence). V lost 6 bases to trimming and J lost 4 bases, with 16 bases between them. The CDR3 has 14 residues. CDR3 sequence (DNA): TGCAGTGCCACCGCTAAGGGGGGAAATCAGCCCCAGCATTTT. Its translation: CSATAKGGNQPQHF.

This clonotype was observed a few times. The chain uses TRBV25-1 and TRBJ2-1, with D maybe TRBD2 (6 bases). CDR3 length: 17 residues. V was shortened by 6 bases and J by 1 base, with 19 bases between the two germline ends. CDR1 and CDR2 from the germline V gene are MGHDK and SYGVNS. The CDR3 DNA is TGTGCCAGCAGGGGGACTCGGGGAAGGGAGTCCTACAATGAGCAGTTCTTC. It is translated as CASRGTRGRESYNEQFF.

The CDR3 sequence is CSVVTQGGGSIYNEQFF. In nucleotides, the CDR3 is TGCAGCGTTGTAACCCAGGGGGGCGGATCAATCTACAATGAGCAGTTCTTC. The chain employs TRBV29-1 and TRBJ2-1, with a tentative D call TRBD1 (7 bases). The V and J ends lost 4 bases and 3 bases respectively, with 22 bases between them. The CDR3 is 17 residues long. Per the germline V gene, CDR1 is SQVTM and CDR2 is ANQGSEA.

The chain combines TRBV29-1 with TRBJ2-4; D perhaps matches TRBD2 (5 bases). CDR3 size: 13 residues. The ends were cut back, 4 bases at V and 6 bases at J, with 13 bases in the middle. Per the germline V gene, CDR1 is SQVTM and CDR2 is ANQGSEA. The CDR3 here is CSVGGLSRNIQYF. For the CDR3, the DNA is TGCAGCGTTGGCGGGTTATCGAGAAACATTCAGTACTTC.

In its sample, this clonotype was seen a few times. The gene calls are TRBV29-1 and TRBJ2-1; D is unresolved. The germline CDR1 and CDR2 sequences are SQVTM and ANQGSEA. V was clipped by 7 bases and J by 5 bases, with 9 bases between them. The CDR3 sequence is 11 residues long. The CDR3 coding sequence is TGCAGCGCCACTACCCACAATGAGCAGTTCTTC. Amino acid sequence: CSATTHNEQFF.

This clonotype was counted once. The chain employs TRBV20-1 and TRBJ2-3, with 14 bases identical to TRBD2. Germline values: CDR1 DFQATT, CDR2 SNEGSKA (reference sequence). The CDR3 sequence is 15 residues long. V shed 3 bases, J shed 5 bases, and the junction held 4 bases outside the gene matches. The CDR3 bases are TGCAGTGCTAGCGGACTAGCGGGGGGCATAGATACGCAGTATTTT. Amino acid sequence: CSASGLAGGIDTQYF.

This clonotype was counted a few times. This sequence joins TRBV18 and TRBJ2-4, with 8 bases identical to TRBD2. TRBJ2-7 explains the end of the DNA better; the J call may be wrong. Germline V gene lookup returns CDR1 KGHSH and CDR2 LQKENI. This CDR3 has 19 amino acids. The CDR3 loop is CASSPPITLEPGLDYEQYF. The CDR3 coding sequence is TGTGCCAGCTCACCACCGATTACACTGGAACCGGGACTAGACTACGAGCAGTACTTC.

The chain joins TRBV27 to TRBJ2-1; the D is unclear. The CDR3 has 14 amino acids. Trimming removed 4 bases from V and 7 bases from J, with 14 bases in between. In germline, CDR1 is MNHEY, CDR2 SMNVEV (reference sequence). The CDR3 sequence is CASSSPSRTNEQFF. The CDR3 DNA follows: TGTGCCAGCAGTTCCCCCTCGAGGACGAATGAGCAGTTCTTC.

This clonotype was seen just once. The chain recombines TRBV27 with TRBJ2-1; 8 bases match TRBD2. Germline CDR1 reads MNHEY; CDR2 reads SMNVEV (reference sequence). This CDR3 is built from 17 residues. With V trimmed by 1 base and J by 3 bases, 8 bases remained unmatched. CDR3 residues: CASSLYPGTSVYNEQFF. The DNA for the CDR3 is TGTGCCAGCAGTTTATATCCCGGGACTAGTGTCTACAATGAGCAGTTCTTC.

The CDR3 nucleotides read TGTGCCAGCAGCCAAGTTAAGGAGCAGTCCTATGGCTACACCTTC. This translates into CASSQVKEQSYGYTF. V is TRBV4-2 and J is TRBJ1-2, with unresolved D. Germline assignment: CDR1 LGHNA and CDR2 YNFKEQ. This CDR3 comprises 15 residues. Trimming took 1 base from V and 4 from J, leaving 13 bases between them.

The chain is built from TRBV20-1 and TRBJ2-5; unclear D gene. Germline V lookup: CDR1 DFQATT, CDR2 SNEGSKA (reference sequence). This CDR3 is 11 amino acids long. The V end was cut by 6 bases, the J end by 2 bases, with 7 bases between. DNA for the CDR3: TGCAGTGCGCAACAGCAAGAGACCCAGTACTTC. It specifies CSAQQQETQYF.

The chain uses TRBV7-7 and TRBJ2-1, with TRBD1 matching over 8 bases. Germline values: CDR1 SSHAT, CDR2 FNYEAQ (reference sequence). The length of the CDR3 is 13 residues. J gave up 8 bases and V 3 bases, and 3 bases lay outside the gene matches. DNA for the CDR3: TGTGCCAGCAGCTTGGACAGGGCCTATGAGCAGTTCTTC. This translates into CASSLDRAYEQFF.

This clonotype has only a few counts. This sequence joins TRBV29-1 and TRBJ2-6; D gene unclear. The CDR3 loop spans 13 amino acids. V lost 7 bases, J lost 0 bases, and 7 bases lay in between. Germline lookup yields CDR1 SQVTM and CDR2 ANQGSEA. CDR3 protein: CSAFYSGANVLTF. In DNA, the CDR3 is TGCAGCGCCTTTTACTCTGGGGCCAACGTCCTGACTTTC.

V and J are TRBV19 and TRBJ1-1; TRBD1 is a possible D gene (5 bases). Germline lookup yields CDR1 LNHDA and CDR2 SQIVND (reference sequence). The CDR3 extends over 13 amino acids. Between the trimmed V and J ends, which lost 8 bases and 1 base, there was a span of 11 bases. This CDR3 reads CASVGQWNTEAFF. In nucleotides, the CDR3 is TGTGCCAGTGTTGGACAATGGAACACTGAAGCTTTCTTT.

V gene TRBV29-1 combines with J gene TRBJ2-1; either TRBD1 or TRBD2 may fit D (5 bases each). CDR3 size: 13 residues. Between the trimmed V and J ends, which lost 6 bases and 0 bases, there was a span of 9 bases. Germline CDR1 SQVTM, CDR2 ANQGSEA. The CDR3 coding sequence is TGCAGCGTCGTTGGGGGCTCCTACAATGAGCAGTTCTTC. Its translation is CSVVGGSYNEQFF.

The chain combines TRBV20-1 with TRBJ2-7; TRBD1 matches at 9 bases. This CDR3 is 13 amino acids long. V gave up 5 bases and J gave up 4 bases; unmatched junction bases: 6. CDR1 is DFQATT and CDR2 is SNEGSKA in the germline V gene (reference sequence). CDR3 DNA: TGCAGTGCTGCAGGACAGGGGAAGTACGAGCAGTACTTC. It translates to CSAAGQGKYEQYF.

The CDR3 DNA is TGCAGTGCTAGAAGGCCCGGGCGGCGGGAGATGTACAATGAGCAGTTCTTC. Translating gives CSARRPGRREMYNEQFF. The chain has TRBV20-1 and TRBJ2-1; 7 bases map to TRBD2. The J segment lost 4 bases and the V segment lost 2 bases, leaving 14 bases of the junction unmatched. CDR3 length: 17 residues. Germline CDR1 DFQATT, CDR2 SNEGSKA (reference sequence).

This clonotype was counted only a few times. DNA of the CDR3: TGTGCCAGCAGGACAGGGAAGTACCAAGAGACCCAGTACTTC. Its protein product is CASRTGKYQETQYF. The chain is built from TRBV2 and TRBJ2-5; 7 nucleotides agree with TRBD1. V lost 6 bases and J lost 0; bases outside the gene matches: 4. The CDR3 is made up of 14 amino acids. Germline V gene lookup returns CDR1 SNHLY and CDR2 FYNNEI.

The gene calls are TRBV25-1 and TRBJ2-5; 14 bases match TRBD2. The J call may not be correct, given that the DNA end is closer to TRBJ2-7. Germline-derived CDR1 and CDR2 are MGHDK and SYGVNS. The length of the CDR3 is 16 residues. CDR3 in DNA: TGTGCCAGCAGTGCGCCGGGACTAGCGGGAGTTGGCGAGCAGTACTTC. Translated: CASSAPGLAGVGEQYF.

The gene calls are TRBV29-1 and TRBJ1-1; D uncertain. Trimming shortened V by 5 bases and J by 1 base, and 5 bases separated the two germline ends. This CDR3 is built from 11 residues. Germline loops: CDR1 SQVTM, CDR2 ANQGSEA. The CDR3 spells CSVSQNTEAFF. The CDR3, as DNA: TGCAGCGTTTCTCAGAACACTGAAGCTTTCTTT.

There are a few counts of this clonotype. This chain links TRBV20-1 with TRBJ2-1; 9 bases align to TRBD2. Germline V gives CDR1 DFQATT, CDR2 SNEGSKA (reference sequence). This CDR3 spans 16 amino acids. J was trimmed by 6 bases and V by 2 bases; bases with no gene match: 11. CDR3 bases: TGCAGTGCTAGACGACTGCCGGGACTAGCATCCAATGAGCAGTTCTTC. The encoded protein is CSARRLPGLASNEQFF.

This rearrangement joins TRBV29-1 to TRBJ1-2, with D possibly TRBD1 on 6 matching bases. The CDR3 runs to 13 residues. Germline V gene sequence: CDR1 SQVTM, CDR2 ANQGSEA. V gave up 4 bases and J gave up 5 bases, with 14 bases separating them. CDR3 in amino acids: CSVVMRTAYGYTF. The CDR3 DNA is TGCAGCGTTGTTATGAGGACAGCATATGGCTACACCTTC.

The V call is TRBV12-3 or TRBV12-4, the J call TRBJ1-5; no reliable D call. The CDR3 runs 13 residues. V dropped 0 bases and J dropped 9 bases, with 9 bases sitting between them. The CDR3 DNA reads as TGTGCCAGCAGTTTAGCGTCCGACCCGCCCCAGCATTTT. It translates to CASSLASDPPQHF.

The chain combines TRBV20-1 with TRBJ2-3; TRBD2 might be the D (5 bases). Trimming left V 5 bases short and J 0 bases short, with 15 bases between. The CDR3 is made up of 15 amino acids. Germline CDR1 DFQATT, CDR2 SNEGSKA (reference sequence). CDR3 sequence reads: CSAGLEAASTDTQYF. CDR3 nucleotides: TGCAGTGCTGGCCTGGAGGCAGCTAGCACAGATACGCAGTATTTT.

V and J are TRBV5-5 and TRBJ2-3; 9 positions match TRBD1. The length of the CDR3 is 16 residues. Looked up from germline, CDR1 is SGHKS and CDR2 is YYEKEE (reference sequence). The V and J ends lost 3 bases and 1 base, in that order; junction bases with no gene match: 6. The chain's CDR3 is CASSWTGATRTDTQYF. The CDR3 nucleotides read TGTGCCAGCAGCTGGACAGGGGCGACCCGCACAGATACGCAGTATTTT. The full variable domain, completed using reference TRBV5-5 and TRBJ2-3, is DAGVTQSPTHLIKTRGQQVTLRCSPISGHKSVSWYQQVLGQGPQFIFQYYEKEERGRGNFPDRFSARQFPNYSSELNVNALLLGDSALYLCASSWTGATRTDTQYFGPGTRLTVL.

V gene TRBV29-1 combines with J gene TRBJ1-1; D is undetermined. Trimming took 6 bases from V and 3 from J, leaving 8 bases between them. This CDR3 spans 11 amino acids. The germline gives CDR1 SQVTM, CDR2 ANQGSEA. The CDR3 DNA reads TGCAGCGTCAGGTTGGACACTGAAGCTTTCTTT. Encoded protein: CSVRLDTEAFF.

This chain joins TRBV20-1 and TRBJ1-4; D is possibly TRBD1 (6 bases). Germline V CDR1 and CDR2: DFQATT, SNEGSKA (reference sequence). The CDR3 loop spans 14 amino acids. The V and J ends lost 5 bases and 5 bases respectively, with 15 bases between them. CDR3 amino acids: CSADGGAANEKLFF. The CDR3 nucleotides read TGCAGTGCTGACGGGGGGGCAGCAAATGAAAAACTGTTTTTT.

The chain links TRBV20-1 to TRBJ2-1, with TRBD2 matching 7 bases. Germline-derived CDR1 and CDR2 are DFQATT and SNEGSKA (reference sequence). CDR3 length equals 17 residues. Trimming at V came to 0 bases and at J to 2 bases, leaving 10 bases not matched to a gene. CDR3 region: CSARETSASNPYNEQFF. The CDR3 DNA reads TGCAGTGCTAGAGAAACTAGCGCATCTAACCCCTACAATGAGCAGTTCTTC.

The chain combines TRBV14 with TRBJ2-3; D not certain. Germline V gene data show CDR1 as SGHDN and CDR2 as FVKESK. There are 13 residues in the CDR3. V lost 6 bases to trimming and J lost 3 bases, with 10 bases between them. The DNA for the CDR3 is TGTGCCAGCAGGCGGACGGCTACAGATACGCAGTATTTT. Translated, it gives CASRRTATDTQYF.

The CDR3, as DNA: TGCAGCGTTCGACCCAGGGCCCAAGAGACCCAGTACTTC. It encodes CSVRPRAQETQYF. The chain couples TRBV29-1 to TRBJ2-5; possibly TRBD1 for D (5 bases). CDR1 SQVTM and CDR2 ANQGSEA come from the germline V gene. This CDR3 has 13 amino acids. With 5 bases removed from V and 1 base from J, the gap between germline ends came to 11 bases. The full variable domain, rest sourced from reference TRBV29-1 and TRBJ2-5, is SAVISQKPSRDICQRGTSLTIQCQVDSQVTMMFWYRQQPGQSLTLIATANQGSEATYESGFVIDKFPISRPNLTFSTLTVSNMSPEDSSIYLCSVRPRAQETQYFGPGTRLLVL.